Following are 13 T cell receptor beta chains from one sample sequenced in a study of T-cell reconstitution after alpha-beta-depleted transplantation in children. The authors prepared the TCRbeta library with unique molecular identifiers. TCRdb processed the PCR reads anew with MiXCR; each CDR3 protein has one entry. The table has fewer than 20,000 distinct CDR3 sequences, 4.5% to 6.5% seen once. Sequencing used PBMCs, obtained before TCRalphabeta/CD19-depleted stem cell transplant. The receptors shown here come from a boy aged 5 to 17 with acute lymphoblastic leukemia, due to receive a stem cell transplant.

The table lists this clonotype with many counts. This chain's CDR3 is CASRLAGYSYEQYF. The CDR3 DNA sequence: TGTGCCAGCAGGCTAGCGGGTTACTCCTACGAGCAGTACTTC. This sequence joins TRBV7-2 and TRBJ2-7; 8 bases match TRBD2. CDR1 SGHTA and CDR2 FQGNSA come from the germline V gene. The V gene end was trimmed by 6 bases and the J gene end by 0 bases; junction bases not matched to a gene: 4. CDR3 length equals 14 residues.

This clonotype was seen ten or more times. This chain joins TRBV6-2 or TRBV6-3 and TRBJ2-7; the match to TRBD2 covers 11 bases. The CDR3 has 16 residues. CDR1 is MNHEY, CDR2 SVGEGT, per germline. V dropped 7 bases and J dropped 4; count of bases not matched to a gene: 12. The CDR3 spells CASTSQETSGMYEQYF. The CDR3 DNA reads as TGTGCCAGCACTTCACAGGAGACTAGCGGGATGTACGAGCAGTACTTC.

The CDR3 here is CAISSGRVWGYTDTQYF. Here the CDR3 DNA reads TGTGCCATCAGCTCCGGCAGGGTTTGGGGGTACACAGATACGCAGTATTTT. The chain is built from TRBV10-3 and TRBJ2-3; D might be TRBD1 or TRBD2, each matching 5 bases. The CDR3 runs to 17 residues. V lost 6 bases to trimming and J lost 2 bases, with 21 bases between them. Germline CDR1 and CDR2: ENHRY and SYGVKD.

In its sample, this clonotype ranks as medium-sized. The chain recombines TRBV29-1 with TRBJ2-2; 7 bases map to TRBD1. This CDR3 is built from 13 residues. CDR1 and CDR2 (germline): SQVTM, ANQGSEA. With V trimmed by 7 bases and J by 0 bases, 2 bases remained unmatched. CDR3 sequence: CSGGTANTGELFF. The CDR3 DNA follows: TGCAGCGGGGGGACAGCGAACACCGGGGAGCTGTTTTTT.

This clonotype was found many times. This chain connects TRBV29-1 to TRBJ2-7; 13 bases are a match to TRBD2. This CDR3 is 18 amino acids long. From germline, CDR1 is SQVTM and CDR2 ANQGSEA. Trimming took 4 bases from V and 0 from J; bases not matched to a gene: 12. CDR3 sequence: CSVAGRGLAGQSSYEQYF. Written as DNA, the CDR3 is TGCAGCGTTGCGGGTAGGGGACTAGCGGGGCAGAGCTCCTACGAGCAGTACTTC.

This clonotype was observed many times. J is TRBJ1-5 and V is TRBV28, with a possible D match to TRBD1 (5 bases). V shed 7 bases and J shed 6 bases, with 19 bases lying between them. The CDR3 is 15 amino acids. From germline, CDR1 is MDHEN and CDR2 SYDVKM. The CDR3 region has the DNA TGTGCCAGCACCCCCGGGGGTGTTATTGGTCAGCCCCAGCATTTT. This translates into CASTPGGVIGQPQHF.

This sequence joins TRBV7-2 and TRBJ2-7; D not resolved. The CDR3 consists of 12 residues. Germline values: CDR1 SGHTA, CDR2 FQGNSA. V was shortened by 9 bases and J by 2 bases, with 11 bases between the two germline ends. CDR3 DNA: TGTGCCAGGGGCTTTGGGCCCTACGAGCAGTACTTC. Translation gives CARGFGPYEQYF.

The chain has TRBV5-3 and TRBJ2-5, with D perhaps TRBD1 or TRBD2 (6 bases each). TRBV5-3 is known as an ORF, though its function is uncertain. This CDR3 has 14 amino acids. V was cut by 8 bases and J by 5 bases, with 19 bases left in between. CDR3 sequence reads: CARGRGGPGETQYF. The CDR3 bases are TGTGCCAGGGGCCGTGGGGGGCCCGGGGAGACCCAGTACTTC.

In this sample, this clonotype is medium-sized (0.01 to 0.1%). The chain uses TRBV20-1 and TRBJ2-1; 7 bases are shared with TRBD2. Unmatched junction bases numbered 13, after V lost 6 bases and J lost 8 bases. Looked up from germline, CDR1 is DFQATT and CDR2 is SNEGSKA (reference sequence). The CDR3 sequence is 14 residues long. CDR3 coding DNA: TGCAGTGCACCAGCGGGAAGCCCCCTTCATGAGCAGTTCTTC. It is translated as CSAPAGSPLHEQFF.

This clonotype was found many times. The genes are TRBV27 and TRBJ2-7; D is possibly TRBD2 (5 bases). Trimming shortened V by 3 bases and J by 2 bases, and 14 bases separated the two germline ends. This CDR3 is 15 amino acids long. CDR1 MNHEY and CDR2 SMNVEV come from the germline V gene (reference sequence). Here the CDR3 DNA reads TGTGCCAGCAGTTTGTTCCGGGGAATCCCCTACGAGCAGTACTTC. Amino acids: CASSLFRGIPYEQYF.

By sample fraction, this clonotype is medium-sized. The rearrangement uses TRBV24-1 and TRBJ2-3; D not certain. Germline V gives CDR1 KGHDR, CDR2 SFDVKD. Trimming took 2 bases from V and 2 from J, leaving 7 bases between them. CDR3 length equals 14 residues. CDR3 coding DNA: TGTGCCACCAGTGATTCCGGGCCCACAGATACGCAGTATTTT. Its translation: CATSDSGPTDTQYF.

This clonotype counts as medium-sized (0.01 to 0.1%). V usage is TRBV7-2 and J usage is TRBJ2-1, with 11 positions matching TRBD2. The CDR3 is 15 amino acids. The trim removed 4 bases at V and 8 bases at J, leaving 7 bases unmatched. Germline CDR1 is SGHTA and CDR2 is FQGNSA. The CDR3 sequence is CASSSIAGGTYEQFF. Written as DNA, the CDR3 is TGTGCCAGCAGCTCAATAGCGGGGGGGACCTATGAGCAGTTCTTC.

This clonotype was observed many times. The chain recombines TRBV7-2 with TRBJ1-2; 7 positions match TRBD1. After removal of 3 bases from V and 8 bases from J, the junction contained 9 bases not matched to a gene. The CDR3 consists of 14 residues. The germline gives CDR1 SGHTA, CDR2 FQGNSA. The CDR3 region is CASSFGNDRAGYTF. For the CDR3, the DNA is TGTGCCAGCAGCTTCGGCAACGACAGGGCCGGCTACACCTTC.